This T cell receptor beta chain is from a study of preoperative IRX-2 immunotherapy in early breast cancer. The CDR3 length is 16 residues. CDR1 is WSHSY and CDR2 is SAAADI in the germline V gene. Trimming at V came to 2 bases and at J to 5 bases, leaving 8 bases not matched to a gene. This clone ranks as large. Produced via immunoSEQ multiplex PCR; TCRdb's table is partial and in-frame only. The table records 3,000 to 4,000 clones, nearly 70% of them present only once. Treatment noted: preoperative locoregional IRX-2 cytokine immunotherapy. Patients received preoperative, locoregional IRX-2 cytokine immunotherapy in a phase Ib study.

The clonotype was recovered from a human donor with breast cancer. The chain combines TRBV10-2 with TRBJ2-1, with TRBD2 identical over 8 bases. Sequencing was performed on tumor tissue, taken after IRX-2 immunotherapy. CDR3 protein: CASSEEREFTDNEQFF. The CDR3 region has the DNA TGCGCCAGCAGTGAGGAGCGGGAGTTTACGGACAATGAGCAGTTCTTC.